The subject of this entry is one TCR beta chain. What it binds is not known. The table came from immunoSEQ multiplex PCR; TCRdb's copy has only in-frame clones and leaves some out. The repertoire has 55,000 to 80,000 clones, around 83% of them found once; the top ten carry around 2%. This entry comes from a study of OX40 agonist ivuxolimab in advanced cancers. Study-wide results and limits: At doses 0.1 to 3.0 mg/kg, CD4+ and CD8+ clones expanded.

V was pared by 0 bases and J by 4 bases, with 6 bases between. Germline CDR1 is LNHNV and CDR2 is YYDKDF (reference sequence). This CDR3 is 13 amino acids long. The chain has TRBV15 and TRBJ2-5; D is ambiguous. Sequenced here: CD4+ or CD8+ T cells sorted from blood, sampled in a trial of the OX40 agonist ivuxolimab. This clonotype was sampled from an adult with an advanced solid tumor such as melanoma, head and neck, liver or kidney cancer. The chain's CDR3 is CATSRDSGETQYF. CDR3 sequence (DNA): TGTGCCACCAGCAGAGATTCAGGAGAGACCCAGTACTTC.